These T cell receptor beta chains were read from a single sample in a study of blood T cell repertoires in COVID-19. Repertoires were generated with immunoSEQ multiplex PCR, while TCRdb's copy carries only in-frame clones and drops some. Of 150,000 or so clones in the sample, around nine tenths are singletons; the top ten hold approximately 0.6%. The sequenced sample consisted of peripheral blood. The source of these receptors is a man between 60 and 70 years old with COVID-19, enrolled during active disease. Both conserved end residues are part of each CDR3. Each record gives: D gene, clone size, V gene, J gene, CDR3 protein, CDR3 DNA. A D gene is named only where the DNA matches it firmly. Rows may omit the clone size; those that give it use once, few, many or a size class.

TRBD1,.,TRBV24-1,TRBJ2-5,CATQRGQQETQYF,TGTGCCACTCAGAGGGGACAGCAAGAGACCCAGTACTTC
.,.,TRBV2,TRBJ2-5,CASTWVAGETQYF,TGTGCCAGCACGTGGGTAGCTGGAGAGACCCAGTACTTC
.,.,TRBV27,TRBJ2-2,CASSFRRGNTGELFF,TGTGCCAGCAGTTTTCGGCGGGGGAACACCGGGGAGCTGTTTTTT
TRBD1,.,TRBV2,TRBJ1-1,CASRYRGGTEAFF,TGTGCCAGCAGATACAGGGGAGGCACTGAAGCTTTCTTT
.,.,TRBV7-2,TRBJ1-5,CASSLGPDLSNQPQHF,TGTGCCAGCAGCTTAGGGCCAGATCTTAGCAATCAGCCCCAGCATTTT
.,.,TRBV29-1,TRBJ1-5,CSAVAGAGNQPQHF,TGCAGCGCCGTAGCGGGGGCCGGCAATCAGCCCCAGCATTTT
TRBD1,.,TRBV2,TRBJ1-2,CASSETTGAVGYTF,TGTGCCAGCAGCGAAACGACAGGGGCTGTGGGCTACACCTTC
.,once,TRBV27,TRBJ2-3,CASGYNRGTDTQYF,TGTGCCAGCGGTTATAACAGGGGCACAGATACGCAGTATTTT
.,.,TRBV7-2,TRBJ2-4,CASSLDSAKNIQYF,TGTGCCAGCAGCTTAGACAGTGCCAAAAACATTCAGTACTTC
TRBD1,.,TRBV6-5,TRBJ2-7,CASSRGTGLYEQYF,TGTGCCAGCTCCCGGGGGACAGGCCTTTACGAGCAGTACTTC
.,.,TRBV3-1/TRBV3-2,TRBJ2-3,CASSQDPGLMTDTQYF,TGTGCCAGCAGCCAAGATCCCGGACTAATGACAGATACGCAGTATTTT
.,few,TRBV29-1,TRBJ1-4,CSVEGREKLFF,TGCAGCGTTGAGGGGCGGGAAAAACTGTTTTTT
.,.,TRBV6-6,TRBJ1-2,CASSYSGRSMDYGYTF,TGTGCCAGCAGTTACTCGGGCAGGTCGATGGACTATGGCTACACCTTC
.,.,TRBV19,TRBJ1-1,CASSIVQMNTEAFF,TGTGCCAGTAGTATTGTACAAATGAACACTGAAGCTTTCTTT
TRBD1,.,TRBV19,TRBJ1-1,CASRPTGEPEAFF,TGTGCCAGTAGGCCGACAGGGGAACCTGAAGCTTTCTTT
TRBD1,.,TRBV6-5,TRBJ1-6,CASSPGQGNSPLHF,TGTGCCAGCAGCCCAGGACAGGGCAATTCACCCCTCCACTTT
TRBD2,once,TRBV6-5,TRBJ2-7,CASSYSFSSGSYEQYF,TGTGCCAGCAGTTACTCGTTTTCTAGCGGGAGCTACGAGCAGTACTTC
TRBD1,.,TRBV6-2/TRBV6-3,TRBJ1-1,CASSYGRGRTEAFF,TGTGCCAGCAGTTACGGCAGGGGGCGCACTGAAGCTTTCTTT
.,.,TRBV6-4,TRBJ2-7,CASLPQYF,TGTGCCAGTCTACCGCAGTACTTC
TRBD2,.,TRBV9,TRBJ2-3,CASSSGTTGRGRPDTQYF,TGTGCCAGCAGCTCGGGGACTACCGGGAGAGGTAGGCCAGATACGCAGTATTTT
TRBD1,.,TRBV9,TRBJ2-7,CASSRTGTGAVEQYF,TGTGCCAGCAGCAGAACCGGGACAGGGGCGGTCGAGCAGTACTTC
.,.,TRBV9,TRBJ1-5,CASSVASGNQPQHF,TGTGCCAGCAGCGTAGCTTCAGGGAATCAGCCCCAGCATTTT
.,.,TRBV11-2,TRBJ1-1,CASSPLQGRGTEAFF,TGTGCCAGCAGCCCTCTACAGGGACGGGGCACTGAAGCTTTCTTT
.,.,TRBV9,TRBJ1-2,CASSVGVRGPFQYGYTF,TGTGCCAGCAGCGTAGGTGTCAGGGGCCCATTCCAATATGGCTACACCTTC
.,.,TRBV4-1,TRBJ1-4,CASSPFGTQVINEKLFF,TGCGCCAGCAGCCCCTTTGGTACACAGGTGATAAATGAAAAACTGTTTTTT
TRBD1,few,TRBV5-1,TRBJ1-1,CASSGQGNTEAFF,TGCGCCAGCAGCGGACAGGGTAACACTGAAGCTTTCTTT
TRBD2,.,TRBV7-3,TRBJ2-1,CASSLQLAGNEQFF,TGTGCCAGCAGCTTGCAGCTAGCGGGAAATGAGCAGTTCTTC
TRBD2,once,TRBV5-1,TRBJ2-1,CASSVTGTSYNEQFF,TGCGCCAGCAGCGTAACCGGGACTAGCTACAATGAGCAGTTCTTC
.,.,TRBV7-2,TRBJ1-2,CASSLANGQNYGYTF,TGTGCCAGCAGCTTAGCGAACGGACAGAACTATGGCTACACCTTC
TRBD1,.,TRBV28,TRBJ1-5,CASTKTDRVQPQHF,TGTGCCAGCACCAAAACCGACAGGGTTCAGCCCCAGCATTTT
.,once,TRBV19,TRBJ2-5,CASSMADGGTQYF,TGTGCCAGTAGTATGGCGGACGGGGGGACCCAGTACTTC
TRBD2,.,TRBV6-1,TRBJ2-1,CASSEALAGEIYNEQFF,TGTGCCAGCAGTGAAGCCCTAGCGGGAGAAATCTACAATGAGCAGTTCTTC
TRBD1,.,TRBV19,TRBJ1-4,CASSARQGRTEKLFF,TGTGCCAGTAGTGCTAGACAGGGTAGGACGGAAAAACTGTTTTTT
.,.,TRBV14,TRBJ1-1,CASSQFRNTEAFF,TGTGCCAGCAGCCAATTCAGGAACACTGAAGCTTTCTTT
.,.,TRBV19,TRBJ2-2,CASSFFSPGVRRGGLNTGELFF,TGTGCCAGTAGTTTTTTTTCCCCGGGGGTAAGACGGGGCGGACTGAACACCGGGGAGCTGTTTTTT
.,.,TRBV30,TRBJ1-6,CACPQGNNSPLHF,TGTGCCTGCCCACAGGGTAATAATTCACCCCTCCACTTT
.,.,TRBV14,TRBJ1-6,CASSLTQQEITHF,TGTGCCAGCAGCCTCACCCAACAGGAGATCACCCACTTT
.,.,TRBV7-9,TRBJ1-1,CASSLVDRINTEAFF,TGTGCCAGCAGCTTAGTAGACAGGATTAACACTGAAGCTTTCTTT
.,.,TRBV29-1,TRBJ1-1,CSVGRGSTEAFF,TGCAGCGTTGGGAGGGGTTCCACTGAAGCTTTCTTT
TRBD1,.,TRBV28,TRBJ2-1,CASSPGTGDAYNEQFF,TGTGCCAGCAGTCCCGGGACAGGGGACGCATACAATGAGCAGTTCTTC